This TCR beta chain was obtained from a study of neurological immune-mediated disorders. Study context: Relapsing-remitting patients made up most of the 34 multiple sclerosis patients, and secondary progressive patients made up 3.

With 6 bases clipped from V and 9 bases from J, the junction kept 14 bases outside the gene matches. The CDR3 is 15 residues long. The V gene's germline CDR1 is MNHEY and CDR2 SVGAGI. Unsorted libraries were prepared from 2 million PBMCs held at -80 C. Comments on this clonotype: Its antigen is not identified.

General study findings and limits: HTLV-1-associated myelopathy led in TCR clonal expansion, while multiple sclerosis ranked lowest, below healthy controls.

With 10-nucleotide random UMIs, 5'RACE was used to make the cDNA. TCRdb re-analysed the 5' RACE reads in MiXCR, keeping a single row per CDR3 protein. The table lists 80,000 to 85,000 distinct CDR3 sequences, approximately 2.8% of them singletons. The chain combines TRBV6-5 with TRBJ2-1, with 7 bases aligning to TRBD2. Sequenced material: PBMCs. The TCR was taken from a woman in her thirties with multiple sclerosis. CDR3 sequence (DNA): TGTGCCAGCAGCCCAACTAGCGACAAACCCCCTGAGCAGTTCTTC. Its protein is CASSPTSDKPPEQFF.